The source of this TCR beta chain is a study of shared clonotypes between healthy human individuals. Study-wide points: Naive CD4 clonotypes overlapped across a few donors at roughly 5.1%.

On this clone: Its target is unknown.

Running of the assay took place at deep level. The protocol was immunoSEQ multiplex PCR, while the TCRdb copy is restricted to in-frame clones and leaves out a portion. The sample yields 2 million to 2.5 million clones, about 92% seen once. Germline V lookup: CDR1 MDHEN, CDR2 SYDVKM. The germline V and J ends were trimmed by 2 bases and 0 bases, with 11 bases remaining between them. The CDR3 length is 17 residues. Selected positively for CCR7 and CD45RO-negative, naive CD8 cells excluded terminally differentiated effector memory CD45RA+ cells. Sequenced: naive CD8+ T cells from PBMCs. This TCR was recovered from a man aged 18 to 30 in good health. Some clones in this sample may be carry-over from other donors' samples. The rearrangement joins TRBV28 to TRBJ2-6, with D perhaps TRBD2 (5 bases). The CDR3 region is CASSLEREDSGANVLTF. Here the CDR3 DNA reads TGTGCCAGCAGTTTAGAACGGGAAGACTCTGGGGCCAACGTCCTGACTTTC.